The entry below gives a single T cell receptor (beta chain) sequence along with its context. Its cognate antigen has yet to be identified. There are no base qualities to consult, and no much larger clone falls within one base. These data belong to a study of beta chain features in type 1 diabetes (dated by TCRdb to between 2018 and 2020). For the study in its entirety: Mean age, gender distribution, total cell number and subset yield did not differ between patients and healthy donors. A total of roughly 100 million sorted cells were examined across all samples, and the number of cells per subset was strongly correlated with RNA yield. Whereas all 28 donors provided naive and central memory subsets, regulatory and stem cell-like memory subsets were isolated from just 8 patients and roughly 8 healthy donors. The study compared the TCRB repertoires of sorted circulating CD4+ T cell subsets in recently diagnosed type 1 diabetes patients with those in matched healthy donors. General study outcomes and caveats: Patients with type 1 diabetes made fewer insertions and deleted more nucleotides at VDJ recombination sites, implying thymic rearrangement abnormalities. Because cDNA was sequenced instead of genomic DNA, activated cells with high expression could be over-represented, although the groups did not differ in activation or CD3 levels. Naive, central memory and regulatory TCRB repertoires appeared to be more similar among patients than among healthy donors. Shorter templates might be favored by PCR, yet because patient and control samples were amplified and corrected together, any such skew would affect both groups equally. Only small numbers of individuals were included in the HLA sub-analyses, which left unresolved whether HLA type had any influence on TCRB rearrangement. In all four CD4+ subsets, TCRB CDR3 length was moderately but significantly shorter in type 1 diabetes patients.

V was cut back by 4 bases and J by 2 bases, leaving a gap of 10 bases between them. From its cysteine to its phenylalanine, the CDR3 spans 15 amino acids. The DNA shown is the 45-base CDR3, in frame from base 1. According to the germline V gene, CDR1 reads SGDLS and CDR2 reads YYNGEE. Each donor gave one peripheral blood draw, averaging approximately 110 mL, which was collected into heparinised tubes. Using a panel that included CD45RO, CCR7, CD25, CD127, CD95 and CD27, naive, central memory, regulatory and stem cell-like memory CD4+ T cells were sorted on a BD FACSAria II. Purity was above 95% for every sorted population. PBMCs were isolated right away by Lymphoprep density gradient centrifugation and were stained directly, without culture. So that batch effects would be minimized, each experiment stained and sorted samples in pairs, pairing one healthy donor with one patient. The entire amount of isolated RNA was reverse transcribed using the High Capacity cDNA Reverse Transcription Kit, so the sequenced TCRB transcripts were expressed ones. Naive, central memory and regulatory T cell samples underwent deep immunoSEQ sequencing, averaging approximately 3.3 million total reads per sample. After sorted cells were lysed in RLT buffer, RNA was extracted with DNase-treated RNeasy Micro or Mini kits, with the choice depending on cell number. To prevent cross-contamination, every cell subset was processed on its own, while patient and healthy donor samples were processed together. The immunoSEQ multiplex PCR was used to amplify TCRB sequences from cDNA, generating 87-bp fragments that spanned the CDR3 region. Sequencing of the amplicons was performed on the Illumina HiSeq platform. The authors processed their data as follows. PCR bias was computationally corrected using synthetic template baselines, reads within Hamming distance 2 were collapsed, and singletons that could not be merged were discarded. Reads were aligned against IMGT to assign V, D and J genes, CDR3 length and insertions or deletions at six rearrangement sites. Clonotype counts were normalized to sorted cell number within each subset before computing true diversity and Gini coefficients with the tcR R package. The overlap coefficient, calculated on TCRB nucleotide sequences, was used to quantify repertoire sharing. Out-of-frame TCRB sequences from naive cells were analyzed as a proxy for the pre-selection repertoire. TCRdb's version of the immuneACCESS table is confined to in-frame rearrangements and falls short of the full clone set. An unresolved V gene accounts for under half of the shortfall where checked; the remainder is of unknown origin. V and J calls and clone size are copied from that table; D and trimming were computed from the DNA. In all, the sample holds some 290,000 clones, and more than 13% of those were seen once. The biggest ten clones account for around 0.016% of the sample.

The clonotype was recovered from a man aged 25-45 years with type 1 diabetes. In this chain, TRBV9 is recombined with TRBJ2-6; 5 matching bases give a weak D call of TRBD1. Input material: naive CD4+ T cells from blood. Explained via the paper, the cell subset or site label denotes: true naive CD4+ T cells. CDR3 protein: CASSRGAAGANVLTF. Read as DNA, the sequence is TGTGCCAGCAGCCGTGGGGCGGCTGGGGCCAACGTCCTGACTTTC.